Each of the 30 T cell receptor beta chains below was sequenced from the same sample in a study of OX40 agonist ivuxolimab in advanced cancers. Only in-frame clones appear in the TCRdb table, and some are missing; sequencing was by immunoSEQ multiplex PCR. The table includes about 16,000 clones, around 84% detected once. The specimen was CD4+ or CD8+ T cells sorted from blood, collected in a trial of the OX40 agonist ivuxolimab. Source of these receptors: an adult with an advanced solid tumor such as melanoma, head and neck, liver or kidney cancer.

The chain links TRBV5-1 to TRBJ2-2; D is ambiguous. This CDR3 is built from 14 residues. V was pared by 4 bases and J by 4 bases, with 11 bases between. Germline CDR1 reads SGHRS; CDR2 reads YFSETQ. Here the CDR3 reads CASSPSSTTGELFF. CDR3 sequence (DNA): TGCGCCAGCAGCCCTTCCTCGACCACCGGGGAGCTGTTTTTT.

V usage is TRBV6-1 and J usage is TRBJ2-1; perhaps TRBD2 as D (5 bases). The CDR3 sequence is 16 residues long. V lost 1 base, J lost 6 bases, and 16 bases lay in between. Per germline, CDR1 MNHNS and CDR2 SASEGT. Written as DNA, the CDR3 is TGTGCCAGCAGTGAAGGGTGGGCATCGGGGAGCAATGAGCAGTTCTTC. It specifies CASSEGWASGSNEQFF.

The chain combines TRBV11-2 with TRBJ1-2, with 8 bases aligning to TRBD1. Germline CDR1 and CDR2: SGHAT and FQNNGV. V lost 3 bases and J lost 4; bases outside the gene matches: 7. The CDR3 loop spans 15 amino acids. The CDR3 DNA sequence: TGTGCCAGCAGCTTCGGACAGGGCCCTAGCTATGGCTACACCTTC. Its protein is CASSFGQGPSYGYTF.

CDR3 in amino acids: CASSPGLAGVGELFF. The CDR3, as DNA: TGTGCCAGCAGCCCCGGACTAGCGGGGGTCGGGGAGCTGTTTTTT. This chain joins TRBV11-2 and TRBJ2-2, with 13 bases matching TRBD2. Germline assignment: CDR1 SGHAT and CDR2 FQNNGV. The CDR3 has 15 residues. Trimming took 5 bases from V and 7 from J; bases not matched to a gene: 4.

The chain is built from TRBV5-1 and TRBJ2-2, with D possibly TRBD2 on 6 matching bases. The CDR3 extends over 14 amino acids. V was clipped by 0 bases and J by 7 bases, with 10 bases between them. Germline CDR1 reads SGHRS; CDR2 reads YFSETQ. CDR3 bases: TGCGCCAGCAGCTTGGCCCTAGCGCTCGGGGAGCTGTTTTTT. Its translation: CASSLALALGELFF. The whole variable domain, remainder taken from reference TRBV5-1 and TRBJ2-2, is KAGVTQTPRYLIKTRGQQVTLSCSPISGHRSVSWYQQTPGQGLQFLFEYFSETQRNKGNFPGRFSGRQFSNSRSEMNVSTLELGDSALYLCASSLALALGELFFGEGSRLTVL.

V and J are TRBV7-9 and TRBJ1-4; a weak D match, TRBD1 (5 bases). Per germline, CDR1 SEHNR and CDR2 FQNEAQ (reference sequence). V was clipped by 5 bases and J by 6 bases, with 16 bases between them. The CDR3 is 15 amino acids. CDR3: CASSPLGGVHEKLFF. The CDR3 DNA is TGTGCCAGCAGCCCCCTCGGGGGAGTACATGAAAAACTGTTTTTT.

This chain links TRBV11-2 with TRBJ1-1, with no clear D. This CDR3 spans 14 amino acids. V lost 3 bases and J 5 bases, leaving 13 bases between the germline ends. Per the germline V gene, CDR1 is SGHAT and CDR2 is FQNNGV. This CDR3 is CASSLEGIWTEAFF. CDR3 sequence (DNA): TGTGCCAGCAGCTTGGAGGGAATCTGGACTGAAGCTTTCTTT.

DNA of the CDR3: TGTGCCAGCAGGACTCTTAGTCGGGCAACAGATACGCAGTATTTT. Translating gives CASRTLSRATDTQYF. The chain joins TRBV11-2 to TRBJ2-3; the D is unclear. The V and J ends lost 6 bases and 3 bases respectively, with 16 bases between them. CDR3 length: 15 residues. CDR1 and CDR2 from the germline V gene are SGHAT and FQNNGV.

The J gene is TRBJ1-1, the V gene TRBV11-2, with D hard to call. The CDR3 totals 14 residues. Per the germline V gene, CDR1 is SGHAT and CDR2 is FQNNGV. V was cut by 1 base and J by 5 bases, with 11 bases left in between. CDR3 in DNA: TGTGCCAGCAGCTTAGCCCCTTTTGGGACTGAAGCTTTCTTT. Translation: CASSLAPFGTEAFF.

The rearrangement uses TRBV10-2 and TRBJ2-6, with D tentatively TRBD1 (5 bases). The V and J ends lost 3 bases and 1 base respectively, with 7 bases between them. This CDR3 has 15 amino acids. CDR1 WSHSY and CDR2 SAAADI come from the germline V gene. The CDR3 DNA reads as TGCGCCAGCAGTGACCCAGGGTCTGGGGCCAACGTCCTGACTTTC. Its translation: CASSDPGSGANVLTF.

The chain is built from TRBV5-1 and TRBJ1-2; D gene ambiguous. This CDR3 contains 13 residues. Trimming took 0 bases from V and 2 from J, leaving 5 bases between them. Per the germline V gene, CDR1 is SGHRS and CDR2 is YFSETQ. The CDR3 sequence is CASSLGPNYGYTF. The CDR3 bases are TGCGCCAGCAGCTTGGGGCCGAACTATGGCTACACCTTC.

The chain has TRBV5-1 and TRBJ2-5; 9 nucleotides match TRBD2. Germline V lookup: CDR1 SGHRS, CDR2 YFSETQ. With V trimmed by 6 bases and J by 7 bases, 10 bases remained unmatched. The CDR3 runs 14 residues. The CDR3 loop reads CASTSSGGYGTQYF. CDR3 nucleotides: TGCGCCAGCACATCCAGCGGGGGGTATGGGACCCAGTACTTC.

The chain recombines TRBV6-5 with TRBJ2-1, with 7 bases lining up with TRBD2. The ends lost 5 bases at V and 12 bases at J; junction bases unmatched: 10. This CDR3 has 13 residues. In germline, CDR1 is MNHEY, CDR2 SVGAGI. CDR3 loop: CASSGGSSVGQFF. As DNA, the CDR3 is TGTGCCAGCAGTGGCGGGAGTTCGGTGGGGCAGTTCTTC.

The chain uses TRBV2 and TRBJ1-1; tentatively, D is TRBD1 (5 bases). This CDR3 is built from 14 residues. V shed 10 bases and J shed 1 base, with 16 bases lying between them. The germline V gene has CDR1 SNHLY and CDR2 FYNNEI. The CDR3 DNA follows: TGTGCCACCGGGGGAAATTCGGGGAACACTGAAGCTTTCTTT. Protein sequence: CATGGNSGNTEAFF.

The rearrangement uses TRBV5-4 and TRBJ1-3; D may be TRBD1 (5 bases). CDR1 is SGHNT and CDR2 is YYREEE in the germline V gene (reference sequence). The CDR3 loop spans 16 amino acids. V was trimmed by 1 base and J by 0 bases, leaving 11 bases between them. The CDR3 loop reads CASSLFNRFSGNTIYF. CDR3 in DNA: TGTGCCAGCAGCTTGTTTAACAGGTTCTCTGGAAACACCATATATTTT.

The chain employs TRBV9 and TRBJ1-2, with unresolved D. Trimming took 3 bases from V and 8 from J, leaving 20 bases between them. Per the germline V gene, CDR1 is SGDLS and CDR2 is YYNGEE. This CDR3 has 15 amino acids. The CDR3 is CASSAEEGALGGYTF. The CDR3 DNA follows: TGTGCCAGCAGCGCCGAGGAGGGTGCCTTAGGAGGCTACACCTTC.

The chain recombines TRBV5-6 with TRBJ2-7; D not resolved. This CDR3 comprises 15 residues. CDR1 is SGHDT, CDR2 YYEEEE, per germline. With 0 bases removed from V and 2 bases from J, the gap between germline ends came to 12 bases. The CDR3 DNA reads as TGTGCCAGCAGCTTGGTAGTGGAGCAGGCCTACGAGCAGTACTTC. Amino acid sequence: CASSLVVEQAYEQYF.

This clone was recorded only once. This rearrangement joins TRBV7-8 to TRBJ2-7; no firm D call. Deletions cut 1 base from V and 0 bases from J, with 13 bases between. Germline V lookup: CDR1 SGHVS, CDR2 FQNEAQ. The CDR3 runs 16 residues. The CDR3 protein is CASSLGTTTYSYEQYF. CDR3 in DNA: TGTGCCAGCAGCTTAGGTACTACTACATACTCCTACGAGCAGTACTTC.

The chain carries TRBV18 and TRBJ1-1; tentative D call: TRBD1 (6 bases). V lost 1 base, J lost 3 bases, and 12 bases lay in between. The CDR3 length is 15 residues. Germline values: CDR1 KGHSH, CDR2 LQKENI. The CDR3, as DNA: TGTGCCAGCTCACCACTGGGGGCCGGGGACACTGAAGCTTTCTTT. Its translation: CASSPLGAGDTEAFF.

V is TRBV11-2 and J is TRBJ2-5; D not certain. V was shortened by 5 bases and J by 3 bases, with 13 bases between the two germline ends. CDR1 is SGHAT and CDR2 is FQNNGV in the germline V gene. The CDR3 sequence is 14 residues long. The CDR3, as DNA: TGTGCCAGCAGCCGTCTGTCGACGAAAGAGACCCAGTACTTC. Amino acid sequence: CASSRLSTKETQYF.

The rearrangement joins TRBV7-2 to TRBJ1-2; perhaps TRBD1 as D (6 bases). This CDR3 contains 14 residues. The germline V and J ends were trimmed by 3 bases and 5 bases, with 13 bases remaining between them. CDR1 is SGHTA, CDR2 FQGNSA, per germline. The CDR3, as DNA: TGTGCCAGCAGCTTGACGGCAGGGGAATATGGCTACACCTTC. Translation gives CASSLTAGEYGYTF. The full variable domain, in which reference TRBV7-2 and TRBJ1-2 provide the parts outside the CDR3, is GAGVSQSPSNKVTEKGKDVELRCDPISGHTALYWYRQSLGQGLEFLIYFQGNSAPDKSGLPSDRFSAERTGGSVSTLTIQRTQQEDSAVYLCASSLTAGEYGYTFGSGTRLTVV.

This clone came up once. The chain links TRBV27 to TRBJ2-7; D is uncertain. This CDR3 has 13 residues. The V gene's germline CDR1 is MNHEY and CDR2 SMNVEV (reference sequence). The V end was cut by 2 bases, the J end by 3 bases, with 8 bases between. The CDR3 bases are TGTGCCAGCAGTTTAACACCGTTCTACGAGCAGTACTTC. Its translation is CASSLTPFYEQYF.

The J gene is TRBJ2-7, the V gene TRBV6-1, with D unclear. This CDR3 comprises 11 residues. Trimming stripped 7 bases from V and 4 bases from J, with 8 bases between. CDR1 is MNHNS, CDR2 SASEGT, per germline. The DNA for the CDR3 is TGTGCCAGCACCCACCGGTACGAGCAGTACTTC. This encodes CASTHRYEQYF.

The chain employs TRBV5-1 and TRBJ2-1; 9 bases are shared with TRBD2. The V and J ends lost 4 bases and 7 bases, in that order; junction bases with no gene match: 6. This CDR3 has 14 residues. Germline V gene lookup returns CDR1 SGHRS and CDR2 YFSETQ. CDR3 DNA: TGCGCCAGCAGCCCCCGGACTAGCGTGAATGAGCAGTTCTTC. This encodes CASSPRTSVNEQFF.

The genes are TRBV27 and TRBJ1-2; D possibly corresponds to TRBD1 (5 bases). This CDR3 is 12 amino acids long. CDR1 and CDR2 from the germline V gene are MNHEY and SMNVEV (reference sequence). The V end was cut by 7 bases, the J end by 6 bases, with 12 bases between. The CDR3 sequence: CASNVGEDGYTF. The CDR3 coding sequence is TGTGCCAGCAATGTGGGGGAGGATGGCTACACCTTC.

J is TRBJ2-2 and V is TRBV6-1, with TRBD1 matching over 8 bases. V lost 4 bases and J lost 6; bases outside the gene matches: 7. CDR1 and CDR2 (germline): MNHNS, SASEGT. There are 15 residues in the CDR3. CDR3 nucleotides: TGTGCCAGCAGTGCCGCAGGGGGCGCCTCCGGGGAGCTGTTTTTT. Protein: CASSAAGGASGELFF.

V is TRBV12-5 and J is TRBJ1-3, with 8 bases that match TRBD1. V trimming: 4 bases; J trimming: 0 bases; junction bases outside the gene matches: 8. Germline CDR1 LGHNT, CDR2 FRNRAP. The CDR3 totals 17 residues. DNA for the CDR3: TGTGCTAGTGGTTCCGGTGGGACAGGACTCTCTGGAAACACCATATATTTT. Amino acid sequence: CASGSGGTGLSGNTIYF.

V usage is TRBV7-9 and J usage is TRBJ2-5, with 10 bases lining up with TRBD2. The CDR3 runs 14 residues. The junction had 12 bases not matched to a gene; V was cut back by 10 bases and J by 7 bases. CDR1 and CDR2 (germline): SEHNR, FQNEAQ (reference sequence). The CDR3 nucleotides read TGTGCCACCGGGCAGCGGGGGGGCCTGGGGACCCAGTACTTC. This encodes CATGQRGGLGTQYF.

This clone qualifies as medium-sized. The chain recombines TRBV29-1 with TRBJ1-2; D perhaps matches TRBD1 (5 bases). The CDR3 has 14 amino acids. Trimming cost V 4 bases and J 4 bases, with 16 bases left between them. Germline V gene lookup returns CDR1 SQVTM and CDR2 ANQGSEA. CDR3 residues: CSVVKQGSGYGYTF. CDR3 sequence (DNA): TGCAGCGTTGTAAAGCAGGGATCGGGCTATGGCTACACCTTC.

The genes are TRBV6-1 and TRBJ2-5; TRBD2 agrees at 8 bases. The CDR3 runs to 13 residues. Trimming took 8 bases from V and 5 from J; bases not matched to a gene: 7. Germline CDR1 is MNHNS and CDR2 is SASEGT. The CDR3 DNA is TGTGCCAGCGCTGCGGGGGGCCTGGAGACCCAGTACTTC. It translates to CASAAGGLETQYF.